What follows is one T cell receptor (beta chain) and its context. What it binds is unknown. The source of the sample is a study of cytomegalovirus exposure and HLA in healthy donors. Study-wide results and caveats: In an earlier analysis, about 90% or about 30%: the productive usage of most TCR beta V segments. Immune exposure information available was restricted to CMV serostatus. When analyzed later, the rates of TCR association showed variation by HLA locus, with DRB1 the most and HLA-C the fewest. With later analysis, a missense DCLRE1C variant became linked to TCR beta V- and J-gene trimming.

The PCR ran on 60 Vbeta and 13 Jbeta primers. Sequencing used immunoSEQ multiplex PCR; TCRdb keeps in-frame clones, though not all of them. Of 200,000 to 250,000 clones in the sample, approximately 80% were seen once. The sample taken for sequencing was PBMCs. The sequence was collected from a male donor in good health and CMV-seronegative.

In nucleotides, the CDR3 is TGCGCCAGCAGCTTTCTAGAGGGCCTCACCGGGGAGCTGTTTTTT. Its translation: CASSFLEGLTGELFF. This chain joins TRBV5-1 and TRBJ2-2; TRBD2 might be the D (5 bases). The V end lost 2 bases, the J end lost 4 bases, and 12 bases lay between the germline ends. From germline, CDR1 is SGHRS and CDR2 YFSETQ. This CDR3 has 15 amino acids.